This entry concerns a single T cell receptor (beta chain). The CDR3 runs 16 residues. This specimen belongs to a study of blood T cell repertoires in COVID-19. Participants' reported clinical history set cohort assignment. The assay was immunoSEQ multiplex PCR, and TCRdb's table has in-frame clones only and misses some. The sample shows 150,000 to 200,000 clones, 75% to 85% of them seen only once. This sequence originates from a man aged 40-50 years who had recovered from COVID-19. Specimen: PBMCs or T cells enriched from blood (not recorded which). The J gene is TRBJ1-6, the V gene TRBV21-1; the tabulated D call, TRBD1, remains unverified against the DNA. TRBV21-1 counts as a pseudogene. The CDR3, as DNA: TGTGCCAGAAACCTTGGTCCAGACATAACTGGTTCACCCCTCCACTTT. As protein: CARNLGPDITGSPLHF.